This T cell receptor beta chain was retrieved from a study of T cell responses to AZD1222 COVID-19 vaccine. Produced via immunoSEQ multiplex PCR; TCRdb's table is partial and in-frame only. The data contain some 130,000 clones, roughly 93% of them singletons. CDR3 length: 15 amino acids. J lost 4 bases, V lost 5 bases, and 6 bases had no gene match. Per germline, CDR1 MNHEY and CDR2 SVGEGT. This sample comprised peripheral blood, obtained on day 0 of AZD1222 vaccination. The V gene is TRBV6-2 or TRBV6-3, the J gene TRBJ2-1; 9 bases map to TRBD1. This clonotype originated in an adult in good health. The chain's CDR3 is CASSHTGTGYNEQFF. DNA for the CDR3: TGTGCCAGCAGTCATACCGGGACAGGGTACAATGAGCAGTTCTTC.